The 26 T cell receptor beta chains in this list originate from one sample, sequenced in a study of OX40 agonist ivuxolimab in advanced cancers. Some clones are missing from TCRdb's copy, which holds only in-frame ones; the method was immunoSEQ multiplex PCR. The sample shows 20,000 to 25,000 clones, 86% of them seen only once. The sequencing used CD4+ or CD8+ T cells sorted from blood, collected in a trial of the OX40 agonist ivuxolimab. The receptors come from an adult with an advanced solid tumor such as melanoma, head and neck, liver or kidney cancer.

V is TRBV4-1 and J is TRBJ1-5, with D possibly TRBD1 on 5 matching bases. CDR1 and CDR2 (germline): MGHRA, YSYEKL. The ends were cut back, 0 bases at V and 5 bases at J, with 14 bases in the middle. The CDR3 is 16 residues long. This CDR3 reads CASSQEFGREDQPQHF. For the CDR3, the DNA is TGCGCCAGCAGCCAAGAGTTTGGCAGGGAGGATCAGCCCCAGCATTTT.

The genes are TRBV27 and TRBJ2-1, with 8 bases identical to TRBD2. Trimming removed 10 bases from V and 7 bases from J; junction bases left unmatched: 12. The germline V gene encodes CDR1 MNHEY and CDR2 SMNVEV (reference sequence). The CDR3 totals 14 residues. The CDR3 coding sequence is TGTGCCACCGAGGGACTAGGGTCGAGTAATGAGCAGTTCTTC. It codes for CATEGLGSSNEQFF.

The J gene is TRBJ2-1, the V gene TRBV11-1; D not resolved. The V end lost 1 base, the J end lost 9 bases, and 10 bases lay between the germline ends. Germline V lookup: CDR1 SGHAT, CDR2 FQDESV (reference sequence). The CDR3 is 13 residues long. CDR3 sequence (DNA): TGTGCCAGCAGCTTAGGTACAGATCGTGAGCAGTTCTTC. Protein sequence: CASSLGTDREQFF.

CDR3 sequence: CASSDWFSGVYSNQPQHF. CDR3 nucleotides: TGTGCCAGCAGTGATTGGTTCAGCGGGGTTTATAGCAATCAGCCCCAGCATTTT. The V call is TRBV6-1, the J call TRBJ1-5, with no clear D. Trimming took off 3 bases at V and 0 bases at J, with 18 bases between the two ends. The CDR3 is 18 amino acids. In germline, CDR1 is MNHNS, CDR2 SASEGT.

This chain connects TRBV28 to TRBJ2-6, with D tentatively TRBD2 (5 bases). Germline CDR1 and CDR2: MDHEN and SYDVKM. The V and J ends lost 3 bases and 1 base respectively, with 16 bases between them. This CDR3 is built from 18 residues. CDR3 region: CASSFWRQVTSGANVLTF. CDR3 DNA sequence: TGTGCCAGCAGTTTTTGGAGGCAAGTGACGTCTGGGGCCAACGTCCTGACTTTC.

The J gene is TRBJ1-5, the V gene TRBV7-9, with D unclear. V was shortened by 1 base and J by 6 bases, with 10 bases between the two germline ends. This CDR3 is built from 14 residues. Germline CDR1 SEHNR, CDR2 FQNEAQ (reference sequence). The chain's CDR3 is CASSLEGYGQPQHF. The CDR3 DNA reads TGTGCCAGCAGCTTAGAAGGATACGGTCAGCCCCAGCATTTT.

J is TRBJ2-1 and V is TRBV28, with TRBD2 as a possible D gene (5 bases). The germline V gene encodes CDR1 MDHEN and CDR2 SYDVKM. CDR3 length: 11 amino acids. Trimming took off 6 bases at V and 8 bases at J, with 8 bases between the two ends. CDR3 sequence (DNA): TGTGCCAGCAGGGACTCTTATGAGCAGTTCTTC. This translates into CASRDSYEQFF. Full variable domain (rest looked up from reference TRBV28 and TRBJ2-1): DVKVTQSSRYLVKRTGEKVFLECVQDMDHENMFWYRQDPGLGLRLIYFSYDVKMKEKGDIPEGYSVSREKKERFSLILESASTNQTSMYLCASRDSYEQFFGPGTRLTVL.

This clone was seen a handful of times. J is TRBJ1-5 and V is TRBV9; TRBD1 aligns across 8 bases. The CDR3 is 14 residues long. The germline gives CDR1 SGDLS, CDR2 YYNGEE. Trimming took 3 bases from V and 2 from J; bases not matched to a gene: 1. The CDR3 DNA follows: TGTGCCAGCAGCGAACAGGGGGGCAATCAGCCCCAGCATTTT. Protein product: CASSEQGGNQPQHF.

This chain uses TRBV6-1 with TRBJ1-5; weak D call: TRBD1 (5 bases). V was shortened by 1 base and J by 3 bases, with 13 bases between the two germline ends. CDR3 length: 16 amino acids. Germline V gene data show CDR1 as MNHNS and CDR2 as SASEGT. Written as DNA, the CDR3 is TGTGCCAGCAGTGAAGATAGGAGGGGCTCCAATCAGCCCCAGCATTTT. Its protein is CASSEDRRGSNQPQHF.

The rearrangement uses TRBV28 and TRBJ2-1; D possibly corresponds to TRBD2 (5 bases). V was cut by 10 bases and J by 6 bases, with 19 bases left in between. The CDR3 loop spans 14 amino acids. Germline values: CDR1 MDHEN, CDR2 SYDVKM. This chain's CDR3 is CAIQLRFEGNEQFF. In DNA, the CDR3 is TGTGCCATACAACTCAGGTTTGAGGGCAATGAGCAGTTCTTC.

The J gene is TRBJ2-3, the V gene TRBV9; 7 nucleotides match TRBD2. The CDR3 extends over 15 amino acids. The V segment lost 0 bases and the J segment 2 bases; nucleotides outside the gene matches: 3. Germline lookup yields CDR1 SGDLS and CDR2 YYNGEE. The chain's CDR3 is CASSVARLATDTQYF. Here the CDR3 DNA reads TGTGCCAGCAGCGTAGCAAGACTAGCCACAGATACGCAGTATTTT.

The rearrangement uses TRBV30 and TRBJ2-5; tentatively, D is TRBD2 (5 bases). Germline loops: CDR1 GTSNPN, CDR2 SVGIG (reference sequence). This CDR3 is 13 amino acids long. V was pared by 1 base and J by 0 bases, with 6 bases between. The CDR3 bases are TGTGCCTGGAGTGGCGGGTACCAAGAGACCCAGTACTTC. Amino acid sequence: CAWSGGYQETQYF.

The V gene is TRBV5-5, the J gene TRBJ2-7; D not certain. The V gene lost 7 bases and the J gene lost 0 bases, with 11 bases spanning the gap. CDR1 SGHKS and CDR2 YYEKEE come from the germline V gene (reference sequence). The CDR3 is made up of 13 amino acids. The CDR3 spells CASLPTDSYEQYF. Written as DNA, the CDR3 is TGTGCCAGCCTGCCGACTGACTCCTACGAGCAGTACTTC. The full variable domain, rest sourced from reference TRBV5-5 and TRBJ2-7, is DAGVTQSPTHLIKTRGQQVTLRCSPISGHKSVSWYQQVLGQGPQFIFQYYEKEERGRGNFPDRFSARQFPNYSSELNVNALLLGDSALYLCASLPTDSYEQYFGPGTRLTVT.

This chain's CDR3 is CASSPIMGVKTEAFF. The CDR3 nucleotides are TGTGCCAGCTCTCCTATCATGGGGGTAAAGACTGAAGCTTTCTTT. J is TRBJ1-1 and V is TRBV18; perhaps TRBD1 as D (5 bases). Germline assignment: CDR1 KGHSH and CDR2 LQKENI. The CDR3 contains 15 residues. The V gene lost 6 bases and the J gene lost 5 bases, with 19 bases spanning the gap.

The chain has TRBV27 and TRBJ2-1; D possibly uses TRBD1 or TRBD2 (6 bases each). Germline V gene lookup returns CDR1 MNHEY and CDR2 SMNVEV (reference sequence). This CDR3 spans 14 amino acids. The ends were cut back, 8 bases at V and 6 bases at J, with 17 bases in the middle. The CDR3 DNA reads TGTGCCAGCGAAGGCTGGGGGGCAGGCAATGAGCAGTTCTTC. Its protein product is CASEGWGAGNEQFF.

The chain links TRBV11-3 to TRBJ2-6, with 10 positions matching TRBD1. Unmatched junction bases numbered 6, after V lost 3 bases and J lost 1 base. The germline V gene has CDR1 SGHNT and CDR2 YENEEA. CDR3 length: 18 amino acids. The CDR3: CASSFGTGQGSGANVLTF. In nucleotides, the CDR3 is TGTGCCAGCAGCTTCGGAACGGGACAGGGGTCTGGGGCCAACGTCCTGACTTTC.

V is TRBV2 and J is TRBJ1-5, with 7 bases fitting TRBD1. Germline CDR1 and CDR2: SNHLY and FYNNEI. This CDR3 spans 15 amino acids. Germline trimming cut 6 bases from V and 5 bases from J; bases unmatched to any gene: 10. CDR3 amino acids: CASRDGQARDQPQHF. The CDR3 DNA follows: TGTGCCAGCAGAGATGGACAGGCCAGAGATCAGCCCCAGCATTTT.

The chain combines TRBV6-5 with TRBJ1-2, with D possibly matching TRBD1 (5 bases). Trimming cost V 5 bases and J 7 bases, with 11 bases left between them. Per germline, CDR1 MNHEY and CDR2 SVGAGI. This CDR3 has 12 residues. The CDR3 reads CASSGQGSGYTF. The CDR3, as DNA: TGTGCCAGCAGTGGGCAGGGATCTGGCTACACCTTC.

CDR3 in DNA: TGTGCCAGCAGTTTAATAGGGACAGGAGATGAAAAACTGTTTTTT. The encoded protein is CASSLIGTGDEKLFF. The chain joins TRBV28 to TRBJ1-4, with 8 positions matching TRBD1. After removal of 2 bases from V and 6 bases from J, the junction contained 5 bases not matched to a gene. This CDR3 comprises 15 residues. Germline CDR1 and CDR2: MDHEN and SYDVKM. Filled out from reference TRBV28 and TRBJ1-4, the complete variable domain reads DVKVTQSSRYLVKRTGEKVFLECVQDMDHENMFWYRQDPGLGLRLIYFSYDVKMKEKGDIPEGYSVSREKKERFSLILESASTNQTSMYLCASSLIGTGDEKLFFGSGTQLSVL.

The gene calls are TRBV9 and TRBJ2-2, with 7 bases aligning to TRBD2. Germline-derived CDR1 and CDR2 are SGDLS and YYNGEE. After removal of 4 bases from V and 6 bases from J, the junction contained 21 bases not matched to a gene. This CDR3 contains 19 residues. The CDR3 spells CASSLNQNTVTSRPGELFF. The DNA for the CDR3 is TGTGCCAGCAGCTTAAACCAAAATACGGTGACTAGCCGGCCCGGGGAGCTGTTTTTT.

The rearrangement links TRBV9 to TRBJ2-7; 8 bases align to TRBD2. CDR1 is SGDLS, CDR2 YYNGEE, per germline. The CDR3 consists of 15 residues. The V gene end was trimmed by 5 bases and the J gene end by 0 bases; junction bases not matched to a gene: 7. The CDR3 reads CASSGHSGNSYEQYF. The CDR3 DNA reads TGTGCCAGCAGTGGCCATAGCGGGAACTCCTACGAGCAGTACTTC.

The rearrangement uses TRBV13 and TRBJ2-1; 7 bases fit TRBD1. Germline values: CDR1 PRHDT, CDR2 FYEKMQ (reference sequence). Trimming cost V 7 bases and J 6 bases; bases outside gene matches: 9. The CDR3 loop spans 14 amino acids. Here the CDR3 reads CASTSGTARNEQFF. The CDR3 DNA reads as TGTGCCAGCACCTCCGGGACAGCACGCAATGAGCAGTTCTTC.

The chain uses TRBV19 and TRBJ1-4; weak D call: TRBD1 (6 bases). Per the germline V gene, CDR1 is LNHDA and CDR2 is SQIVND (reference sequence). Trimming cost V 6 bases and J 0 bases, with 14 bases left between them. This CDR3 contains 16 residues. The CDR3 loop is CASSVRGETTNEKLFF. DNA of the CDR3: TGTGCCAGTAGCGTCAGGGGTGAAACAACTAATGAAAAACTGTTTTTT.

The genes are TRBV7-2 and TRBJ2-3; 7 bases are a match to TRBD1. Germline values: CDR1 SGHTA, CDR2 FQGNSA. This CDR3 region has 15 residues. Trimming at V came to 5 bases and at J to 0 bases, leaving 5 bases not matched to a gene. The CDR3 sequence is CASSPGTVSTDTQYF. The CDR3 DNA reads TGTGCCAGCAGCCCGGGGACAGTAAGCACAGATACGCAGTATTTT.

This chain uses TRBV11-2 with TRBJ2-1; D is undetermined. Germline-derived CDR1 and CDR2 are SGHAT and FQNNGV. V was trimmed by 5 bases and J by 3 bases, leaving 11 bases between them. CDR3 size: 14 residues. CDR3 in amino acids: CASSHPPLYNEQFF. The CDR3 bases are TGTGCCAGCAGCCACCCCCCCCTCTACAATGAGCAGTTCTTC.

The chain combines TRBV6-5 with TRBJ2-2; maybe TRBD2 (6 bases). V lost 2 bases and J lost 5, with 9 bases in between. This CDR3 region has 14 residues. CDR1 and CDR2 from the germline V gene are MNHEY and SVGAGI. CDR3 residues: CASSYHGTTGELFF. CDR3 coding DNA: TGTGCCAGCAGTTACCATGGGACTACCGGGGAGCTGTTTTTT.